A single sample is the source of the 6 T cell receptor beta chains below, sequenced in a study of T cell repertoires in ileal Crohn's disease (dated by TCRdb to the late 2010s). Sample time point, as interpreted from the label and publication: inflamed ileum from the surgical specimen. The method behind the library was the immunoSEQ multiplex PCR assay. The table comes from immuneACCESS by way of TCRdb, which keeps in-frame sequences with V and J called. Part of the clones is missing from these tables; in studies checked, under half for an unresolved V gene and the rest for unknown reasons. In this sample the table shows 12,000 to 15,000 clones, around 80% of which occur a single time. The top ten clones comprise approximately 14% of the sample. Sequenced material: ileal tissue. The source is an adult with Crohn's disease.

In nucleotides, the CDR3 is TGTGCCATCAGCGCCAGGACAGGGGGGATTTCACCCCTCCACTTT. Translated, it gives CAISARTGGISPLHF. V is TRBV10-3 and J is TRBJ1-6; 10 nucleotides match TRBD1. This CDR3 is built from 15 residues. Losses at the gene ends were 6 bases for V and 9 bases for J; bases not matched to a gene: 8. Germline CDR1 is ENHRY and CDR2 is SYGVKD.

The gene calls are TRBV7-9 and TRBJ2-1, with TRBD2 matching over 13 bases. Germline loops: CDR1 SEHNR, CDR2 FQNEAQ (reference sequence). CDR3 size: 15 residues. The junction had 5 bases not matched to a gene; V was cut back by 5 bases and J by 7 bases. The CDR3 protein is CASSGTSGASNEQFF. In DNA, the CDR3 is TGTGCCAGCAGCGGGACTAGCGGGGCTTCTAATGAGCAGTTCTTC.

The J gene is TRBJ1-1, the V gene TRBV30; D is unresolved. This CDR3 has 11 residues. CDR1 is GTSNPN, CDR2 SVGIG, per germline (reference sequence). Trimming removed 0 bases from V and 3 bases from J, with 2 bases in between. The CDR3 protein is CAWSVDTEAFF. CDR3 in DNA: TGTGCCTGGAGTGTAGACACTGAAGCTTTCTTT. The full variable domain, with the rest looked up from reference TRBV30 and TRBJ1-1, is SQTIHQWPATLVQPVGSPLSLECTVEGTSNPNLYWYRQAAGRGLQLLFYSVGIGQISSEVPQNLSASRPQDRQFILSSKKLLLSDSGFYLCAWSVDTEAFFGQGTRLTVV.

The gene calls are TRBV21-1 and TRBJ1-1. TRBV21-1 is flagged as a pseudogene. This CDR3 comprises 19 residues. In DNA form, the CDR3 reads TGTGCCAGCAGCAAAGGAGGTAGTTCTTCGAGGGAAATGAACACTGAAGCTTTCTTT. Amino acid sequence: CASSKGGSSSREMNTEAFF.

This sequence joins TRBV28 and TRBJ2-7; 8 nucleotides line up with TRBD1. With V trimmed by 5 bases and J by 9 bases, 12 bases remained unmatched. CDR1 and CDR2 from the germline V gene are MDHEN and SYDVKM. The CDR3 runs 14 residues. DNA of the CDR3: TGTGCCAGCAGTCAGACAGGGGTGTCCTTTGGGCAGTACTTC. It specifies CASSQTGVSFGQYF.

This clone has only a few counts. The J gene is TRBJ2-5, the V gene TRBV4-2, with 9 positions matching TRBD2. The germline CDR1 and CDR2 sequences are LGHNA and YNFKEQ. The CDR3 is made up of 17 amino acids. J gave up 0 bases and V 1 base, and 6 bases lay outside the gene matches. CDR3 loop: CASSQGVAGVYQETQYF. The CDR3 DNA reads TGTGCCAGCAGCCAAGGGGTAGCGGGGGTGTACCAAGAGACCCAGTACTTC.